These 22 T cell receptor beta chains were all obtained from the same sample, sequenced in a study of T cell changes during pregnancy in multiple sclerosis (dated by TCRdb to between 2018 and 2021). Library creation used the immunoSEQ multiplex PCR assay. TCRdb took this table from immuneACCESS and kept in-frame rearrangements with V and J called. Such tables lack part of the clones; where checked against another copy, unresolved V genes explain under half of the gap, and the rest is unexplained. This sample has over 25,000 clones in its table, and roughly nine tenths of those were observed once. Jointly, the top ten make up 6% to 8% of the sample. This specimen consisted of CD8+ T cells from peripheral blood mononuclear cells, obtained in the second trimester of pregnancy. Receptors originate from a female donor with multiple sclerosis, enrolled in a pregnancy study.

The genes are TRBV5-4 and TRBJ2-2; 9 bases match TRBD1. CDR1 and CDR2 (germline): SGHNT, YYREEE (reference sequence). The V and J ends lost 3 bases and 6 bases, in that order; junction bases with no gene match: 9. CDR3 size: 16 residues. As DNA, the CDR3 is TGTGCCAGCAGCTCCTGGGGACAGGGAGGTCCCGGGGAGCTGTTTTTT. It is translated as CASSSWGQGGPGELFF. The whole variable domain, remainder taken from reference TRBV5-4 and TRBJ2-2, is ETGVTQSPTHLIKTRGQQVTLRCSSQSGHNTVSWYQQALGQGPQFIFQYYREEENGRGNFPPRFSGLQFPNYSSELNVNALELDDSALYLCASSSWGQGGPGELFFGEGSRLTVL.

This sequence joins TRBV4-2 and TRBJ1-2, with D perhaps TRBD1 (5 bases). V was clipped by 0 bases and J by 8 bases, with 13 bases between them. The CDR3 loop spans 14 amino acids. Germline assignment: CDR1 LGHNA and CDR2 YNFKEQ. DNA of the CDR3: TGTGCCAGCAGCCAAGATGCGGGGGATAACGGCTACACCTTC. Amino acids: CASSQDAGDNGYTF.

This clone was observed a single time. This chain connects TRBV4-1 to TRBJ2-2; D is possibly TRBD1 (5 bases). The CDR3 is 15 residues long. Trimming took 1 base from V and 4 from J, leaving 10 bases between them. The germline gives CDR1 MGHRA, CDR2 YSYEKL. This chain's CDR3 is CASSQGGQGTGELFF. For the CDR3, the DNA is TGCGCCAGCAGCCAAGGGGGTCAGGGCACCGGGGAGCTGTTTTTT.

This rearrangement joins TRBV19 to TRBJ1-6, with D possibly being TRBD1 (6 bases). The CDR3 sequence is 14 residues long. The germline CDR1 and CDR2 sequences are LNHDA and SQIVND (reference sequence). Trimming removed 9 bases from V and 5 bases from J, with 14 bases in between. The CDR3 DNA follows: TGTGCCAGCCAGGGGAAGCGTGATAATTCACCCCTCCACTTT. This translates into CASQGKRDNSPLHF.

The V gene is TRBV27, the J gene TRBJ2-2; D not resolved. The ends were cut back, 5 bases at V and 6 bases at J, with 10 bases in the middle. The CDR3 is 13 amino acids. In germline, CDR1 is MNHEY, CDR2 SMNVEV (reference sequence). CDR3 protein: CASSPLPPGELFF. Here the CDR3 DNA reads TGTGCCAGCAGTCCCCTTCCCCCCGGGGAGCTGTTTTTT.

The chain employs TRBV27 and TRBJ2-1; TRBD2 agrees at 13 bases. V lost 5 bases, J lost 5 bases, and 0 bases stayed unmatched. The CDR3 has 14 residues. Per germline, CDR1 MNHEY and CDR2 SMNVEV (reference sequence). CDR3 DNA sequence: TGTGCCAGCAGTGGACTAGCGGGGGACAATGAGCAGTTCTTC. As protein: CASSGLAGDNEQFF.

The V call is TRBV7-8, the J call TRBJ2-1; the match to TRBD2 covers 8 bases. The CDR3 runs to 15 residues. J gave up 7 bases and V 5 bases, and 10 bases lay outside the gene matches. Germline lookup yields CDR1 SGHVS and CDR2 FQNEAQ. The CDR3 is CASSERSGERNEQFF. CDR3 sequence (DNA): TGTGCCAGCAGCGAGCGTAGCGGGGAAAGGAATGAGCAGTTCTTC.

V is TRBV25-1 and J is TRBJ2-1; weak D call: TRBD2 (6 bases). The CDR3 spans 14 residues. The germline gives CDR1 MGHDK, CDR2 SYGVNS. Trimming took 10 bases from V and 0 from J, leaving 13 bases between them. For the CDR3, the DNA is TGTGCCACAGCAGGCGGGACCTCCTACAATGAGCAGTTCTTC. Its translation is CATAGGTSYNEQFF.

V gene TRBV19 combines with J gene TRBJ1-5; 9 bases are a match to TRBD1. J was trimmed by 6 bases and V by 5 bases; bases with no gene match: 14. This CDR3 has 17 residues. Germline assignment: CDR1 LNHDA and CDR2 SQIVND (reference sequence). This chain's CDR3 is CASSSSTGQGLVQPQHF. CDR3 in DNA: TGTGCCAGTAGTTCATCAACTGGACAGGGGCTGGTTCAGCCCCAGCATTTT.

This chain joins TRBV2 and TRBJ1-1, with D maybe TRBD1 (6 bases). Germline V CDR1 and CDR2: SNHLY, FYNNEI. CDR3 size: 12 residues. The V and J ends lost 7 bases and 4 bases respectively, with 10 bases between them. In nucleotides, the CDR3 is TGTGCCAGCAACACAGGGACCACTGAAGCTTTCTTT. It is translated as CASNTGTTEAFF.

J is TRBJ2-2 and V is TRBV11-3; tentatively, D is TRBD1 (5 bases). Germline V lookup: CDR1 SGHNT, CDR2 YENEEA. The germline V and J ends were trimmed by 5 bases and 3 bases, with 13 bases remaining between them. CDR3 length: 15 amino acids. The CDR3 loop reads CASSLYGADTGELFF. The CDR3 DNA sequence: TGTGCCAGCAGCCTGTATGGGGCGGACACCGGGGAGCTGTTTTTT.

This chain links TRBV9 with TRBJ1-5; TRBD1 agrees at 8 bases. The V gene's germline CDR1 is SGDLS and CDR2 YYNGEE. Unmatched junction bases numbered 8, after V lost 3 bases and J lost 6 bases. CDR3 length equals 15 residues. The CDR3 loop is CASSEGQGFRQPQHF. The DNA for the CDR3 is TGTGCCAGCAGCGAAGGACAGGGATTTCGTCAGCCCCAGCATTTT.

The J gene is TRBJ2-5, the V gene TRBV27, with 7 bases that match TRBD1. Germline-derived CDR1 and CDR2 are MNHEY and SMNVEV (reference sequence). J gave up 4 bases and V 4 bases, and 3 bases lay outside the gene matches. This CDR3 contains 13 residues. CDR3 protein: CASSWGQRETQYF. In nucleotides, the CDR3 is TGTGCCAGCAGTTGGGGACAGAGAGAGACCCAGTACTTC.

V gene TRBV7-9 combines with J gene TRBJ1-2, with unresolved D. V gave up 1 base and J gave up 7 bases, with 10 bases separating them. In germline, CDR1 is SEHNR, CDR2 FQNEAQ (reference sequence). The CDR3 contains 13 residues. The chain's CDR3 is CASSLGAGIGYTF. CDR3 DNA: TGTGCCAGCAGCTTAGGAGCGGGCATTGGCTACACCTTC.

V and J are TRBV15 and TRBJ1-2; D unresolved. V lost 5 bases and J 4 bases, leaving 17 bases between the germline ends. The CDR3 is 15 residues long. Germline V gene sequence: CDR1 LNHNV, CDR2 YYDKDF (reference sequence). This CDR3 is CATSSYGERAYGYTF. The CDR3, as DNA: TGTGCCACCAGCTCGTATGGGGAGAGGGCCTATGGCTACACCTTC.

The J gene is TRBJ2-3, the V gene TRBV29-1; D is possibly TRBD2 (7 bases). This CDR3 is 15 amino acids long. The V and J ends lost 7 bases and 1 base respectively, with 18 bases between them. Germline CDR1 and CDR2: SQVTM and ANQGSEA. The CDR3 loop reads CSAEGGRDRTDTQYF. The CDR3 nucleotides are TGCAGCGCGGAGGGGGGGAGGGACCGCACAGATACGCAGTATTTT.

V is TRBV7-3 and J is TRBJ2-1; D not resolved. In germline, CDR1 is SGHTA, CDR2 FQGTGA. Trimming cost V 4 bases and J 3 bases, with 10 bases left between them. The CDR3 has 14 residues. For the CDR3, the DNA is TGTGCCAGCAGCTCAGACGCGGACTACAATGAGCAGTTCTTC. Residues: CASSSDADYNEQFF.

The count of this clone is one. This chain connects TRBV28 to TRBJ2-7, with a possible D match to TRBD2 (5 bases). Germline loops: CDR1 MDHEN, CDR2 SYDVKM. The CDR3 loop spans 14 amino acids. Trimming cost V 5 bases and J 2 bases, with 13 bases left between them. CDR3 DNA sequence: TGTGCCAGCAGTGGCACAAGGACTGCCTACGAGCAGTACTTC. This encodes CASSGTRTAYEQYF.

The chain has TRBV18 and TRBJ1-2; TRBD1 is a possible D gene (6 bases). Germline lookup yields CDR1 KGHSH and CDR2 LQKENI. The CDR3 is 15 residues long. Trimming removed 0 bases at V and 2 bases at J, with 10 bases between. CDR3 DNA sequence: TGTGCCAGCTCACCACCGCGACAGGCGAACTATGGCTACACCTTC. Protein sequence: CASSPPRQANYGYTF.

V is TRBV6-1 and J is TRBJ2-6; D not resolved. CDR3 length: 17 residues. The ends were cut back, 4 bases at V and 0 bases at J, with 13 bases in the middle. From germline, CDR1 is MNHNS and CDR2 SASEGT. CDR3: CASSGELEYSGANVLTF. The CDR3 DNA reads as TGTGCCAGCAGTGGAGAATTGGAGTACTCTGGGGCCAACGTCCTGACTTTC.

This chain links TRBV5-8 with TRBJ2-3; D may be TRBD2 (6 bases). Between the trimmed V and J ends, which lost 2 bases and 6 bases, there was a span of 16 bases. The CDR3 spans 15 residues. Germline V gene data show CDR1 as SGHTS and CDR2 as YDEGEE. CDR3 in amino acids: CASSFVLALRDTQYF. CDR3 DNA: TGTGCCAGCAGCTTCGTACTAGCTCTACGGGATACGCAGTATTTT.

V is TRBV2 and J is TRBJ2-7, with 12 bases matching TRBD2. The V segment lost 5 bases and the J segment 4 bases; nucleotides outside the gene matches: 6. The CDR3 has 15 residues. In germline, CDR1 is SNHLY, CDR2 FYNNEI. Written as DNA, the CDR3 is TGTGCCAGCAGTCTCCGACTAGCGGGGGAGTACGAGCAGTACTTC. It yields the protein CASSLRLAGEYEQYF.